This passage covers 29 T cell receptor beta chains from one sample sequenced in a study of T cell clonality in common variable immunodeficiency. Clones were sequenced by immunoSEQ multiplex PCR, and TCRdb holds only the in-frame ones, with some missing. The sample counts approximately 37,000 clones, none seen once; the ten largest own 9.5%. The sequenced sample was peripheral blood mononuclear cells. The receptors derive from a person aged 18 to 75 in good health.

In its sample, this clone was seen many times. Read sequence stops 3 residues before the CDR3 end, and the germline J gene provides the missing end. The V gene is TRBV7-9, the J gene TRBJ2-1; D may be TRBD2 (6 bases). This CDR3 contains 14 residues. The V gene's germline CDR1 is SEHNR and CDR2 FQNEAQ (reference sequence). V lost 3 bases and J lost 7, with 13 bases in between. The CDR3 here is CASSFTGAVNEQFF. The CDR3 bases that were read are TGTGCCAGCAGCTTCACGGGAGCGGTTAATGAG.

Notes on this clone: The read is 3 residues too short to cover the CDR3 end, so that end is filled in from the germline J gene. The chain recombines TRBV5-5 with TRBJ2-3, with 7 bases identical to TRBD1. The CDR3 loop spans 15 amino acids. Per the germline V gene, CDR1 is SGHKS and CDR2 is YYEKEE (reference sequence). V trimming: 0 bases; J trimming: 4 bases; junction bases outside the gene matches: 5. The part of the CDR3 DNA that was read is TGTGCCAGCAGCTTGGCTTGGACAGGCCCAGATACG. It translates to CASSLAWTGPDT. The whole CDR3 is CASSLAWTGPDTQYF.

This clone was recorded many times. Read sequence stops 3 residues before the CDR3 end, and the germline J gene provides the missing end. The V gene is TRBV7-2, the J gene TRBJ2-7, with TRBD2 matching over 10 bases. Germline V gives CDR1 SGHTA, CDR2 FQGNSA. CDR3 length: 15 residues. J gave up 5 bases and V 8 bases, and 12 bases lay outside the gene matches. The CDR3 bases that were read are TGTGCCAGCCGGCCCGGCGCTAGCGGGAGCAACGAG. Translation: CASRPGASGSNE. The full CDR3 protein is CASRPGASGSNEQYF.

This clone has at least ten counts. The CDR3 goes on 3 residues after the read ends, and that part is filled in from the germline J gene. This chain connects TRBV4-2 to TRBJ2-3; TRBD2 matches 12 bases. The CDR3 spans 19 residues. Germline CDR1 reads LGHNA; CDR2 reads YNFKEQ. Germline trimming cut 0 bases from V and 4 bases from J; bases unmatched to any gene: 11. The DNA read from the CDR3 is TGTGCCAGCAGCCAAGAGGGGCTAGCGGGAGGGCTTTCCTCAGATACG. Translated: CASSQEGLAGGLSSDT. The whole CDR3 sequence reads CASSQEGLAGGLSSDTQYF.

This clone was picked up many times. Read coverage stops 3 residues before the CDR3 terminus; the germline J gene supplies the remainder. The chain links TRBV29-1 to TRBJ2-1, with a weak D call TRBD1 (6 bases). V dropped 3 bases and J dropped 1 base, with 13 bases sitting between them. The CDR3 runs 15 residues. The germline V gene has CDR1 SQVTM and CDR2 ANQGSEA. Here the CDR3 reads CSVDQGRNSYNEQFF. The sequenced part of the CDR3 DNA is TGCAGCGTTGATCAGGGGCGAAATTCCTACAATGAG.

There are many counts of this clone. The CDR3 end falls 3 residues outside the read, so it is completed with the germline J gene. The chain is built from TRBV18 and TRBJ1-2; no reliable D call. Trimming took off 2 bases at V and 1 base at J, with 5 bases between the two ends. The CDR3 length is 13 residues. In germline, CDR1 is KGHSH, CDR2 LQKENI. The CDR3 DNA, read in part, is TGTGCCAGCTCACCAAACTTTAACTATGGC. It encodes CASSPNFNYG. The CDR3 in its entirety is CASSPNFNYGYTF.

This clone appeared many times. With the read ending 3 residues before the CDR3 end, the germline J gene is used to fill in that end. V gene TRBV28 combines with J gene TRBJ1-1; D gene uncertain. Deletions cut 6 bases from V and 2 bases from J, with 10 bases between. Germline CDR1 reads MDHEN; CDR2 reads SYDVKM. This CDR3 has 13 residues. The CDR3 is CASSNIPNTEAFF. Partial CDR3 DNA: TGTGCCAGCAGCAACATTCCTAACACTGAA.

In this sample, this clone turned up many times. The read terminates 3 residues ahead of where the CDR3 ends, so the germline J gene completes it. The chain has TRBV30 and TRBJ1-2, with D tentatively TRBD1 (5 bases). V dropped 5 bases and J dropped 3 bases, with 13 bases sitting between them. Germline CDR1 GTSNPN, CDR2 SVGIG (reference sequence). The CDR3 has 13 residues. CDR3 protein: CAWARGRDYGYTF. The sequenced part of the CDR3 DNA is TGTGCCTGGGCGCGGGGCAGGGACTATGGC.

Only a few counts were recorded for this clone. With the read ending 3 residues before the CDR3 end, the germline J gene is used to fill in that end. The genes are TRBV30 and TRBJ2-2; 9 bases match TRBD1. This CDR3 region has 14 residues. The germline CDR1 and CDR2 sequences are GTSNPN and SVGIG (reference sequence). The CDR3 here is CAWNFGQGNSPLFF. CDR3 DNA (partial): TGTGCCTGGAACTTCGGACAGGGGAATTCACCG.

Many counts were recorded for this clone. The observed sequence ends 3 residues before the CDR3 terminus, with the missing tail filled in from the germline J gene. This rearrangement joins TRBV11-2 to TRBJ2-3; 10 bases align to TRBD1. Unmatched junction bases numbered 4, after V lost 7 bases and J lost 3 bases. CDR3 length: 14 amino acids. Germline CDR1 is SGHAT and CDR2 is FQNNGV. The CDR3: CASNAGQGTDTQYF. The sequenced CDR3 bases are TGTGCCAGCAACGCGGGACAGGGGACAGATACG.

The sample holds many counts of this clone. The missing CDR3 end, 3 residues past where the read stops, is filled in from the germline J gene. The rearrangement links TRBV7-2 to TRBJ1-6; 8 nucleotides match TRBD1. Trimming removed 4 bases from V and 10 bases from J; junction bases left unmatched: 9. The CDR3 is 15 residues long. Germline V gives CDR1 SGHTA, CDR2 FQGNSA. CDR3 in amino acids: CASSSRTGKGSPLHF. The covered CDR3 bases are TGTGCCAGCAGCTCCCGGACAGGGAAAGGGTCACCC.

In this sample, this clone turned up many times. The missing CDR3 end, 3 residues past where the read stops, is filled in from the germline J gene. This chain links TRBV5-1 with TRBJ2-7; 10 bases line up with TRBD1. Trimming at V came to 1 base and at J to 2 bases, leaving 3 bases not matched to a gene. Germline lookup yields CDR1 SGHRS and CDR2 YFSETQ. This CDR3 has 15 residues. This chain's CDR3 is CASSLQDRGPYEQYF. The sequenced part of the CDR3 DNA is TGCGCCAGCAGCTTGCAAGACAGGGGGCCCTACGAG.

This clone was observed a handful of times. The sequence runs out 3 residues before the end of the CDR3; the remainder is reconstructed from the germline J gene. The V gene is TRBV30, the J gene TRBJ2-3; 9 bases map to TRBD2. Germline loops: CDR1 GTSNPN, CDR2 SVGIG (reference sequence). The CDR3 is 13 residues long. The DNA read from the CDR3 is TGTGCCTGGACCGCGGGGGGGAAAGAGACG. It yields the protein CAWTAGGKET. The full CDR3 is CAWTAGGKETQYF.

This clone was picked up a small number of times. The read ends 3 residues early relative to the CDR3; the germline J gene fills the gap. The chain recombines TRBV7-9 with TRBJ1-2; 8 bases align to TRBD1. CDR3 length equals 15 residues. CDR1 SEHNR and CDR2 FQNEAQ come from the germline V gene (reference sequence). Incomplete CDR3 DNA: TGTGCCAGCAGCCACGTCGAGACAGGGGTCTACGAC. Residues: CASSHVETGVYD. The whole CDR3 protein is CASSHVETGVYDYTF.

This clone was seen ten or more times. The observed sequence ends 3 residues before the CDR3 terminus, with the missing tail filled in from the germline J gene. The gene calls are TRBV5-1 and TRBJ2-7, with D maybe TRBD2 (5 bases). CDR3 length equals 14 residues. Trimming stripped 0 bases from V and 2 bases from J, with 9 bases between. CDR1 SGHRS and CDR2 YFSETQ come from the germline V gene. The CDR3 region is CASSLDRGTYEQYF. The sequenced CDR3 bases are TGCGCCAGCAGCTTGGACCGGGGAACCTACGAG.

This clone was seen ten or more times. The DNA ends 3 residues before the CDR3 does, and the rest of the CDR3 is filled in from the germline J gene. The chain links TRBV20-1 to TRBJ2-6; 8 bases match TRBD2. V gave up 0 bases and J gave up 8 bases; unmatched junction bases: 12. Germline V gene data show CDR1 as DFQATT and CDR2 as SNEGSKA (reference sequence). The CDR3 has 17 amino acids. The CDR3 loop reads CSARDRGGGGSTNVLTF. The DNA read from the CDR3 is TGCAGTGCTAGAGATCGGGGGGGAGGTGGGTCGACCAACGTC.

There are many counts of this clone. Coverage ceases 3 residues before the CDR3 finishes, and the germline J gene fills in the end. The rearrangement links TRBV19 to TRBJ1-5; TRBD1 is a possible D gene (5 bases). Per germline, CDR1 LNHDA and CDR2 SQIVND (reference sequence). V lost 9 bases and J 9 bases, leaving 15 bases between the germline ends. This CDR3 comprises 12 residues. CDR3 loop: CASHFGGSPQHF. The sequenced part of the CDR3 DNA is TGTGCCAGCCATTTCGGGGGGTCGCCC. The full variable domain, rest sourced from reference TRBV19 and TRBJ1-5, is DGGITQSPKYLFRKEGQNVTLSCEQNLNHDAMYWYRQDPGQGLRLIYYSQIVNDFQKGDIAEGYSVSREKKESFPLTVTSAQKNPTAFYLCASHFGGSPQHFGDGTRLSIL.

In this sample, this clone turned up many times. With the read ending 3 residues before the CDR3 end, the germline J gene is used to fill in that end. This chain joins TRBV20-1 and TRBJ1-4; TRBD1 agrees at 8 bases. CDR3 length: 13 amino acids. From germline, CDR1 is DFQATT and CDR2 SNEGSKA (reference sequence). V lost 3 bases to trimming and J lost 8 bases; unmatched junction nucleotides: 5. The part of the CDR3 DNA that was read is TGCAGTGCTAGGGCCGACAGGGGAGAAAAA. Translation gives CSARADRGEK. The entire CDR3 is CSARADRGEKLFF.

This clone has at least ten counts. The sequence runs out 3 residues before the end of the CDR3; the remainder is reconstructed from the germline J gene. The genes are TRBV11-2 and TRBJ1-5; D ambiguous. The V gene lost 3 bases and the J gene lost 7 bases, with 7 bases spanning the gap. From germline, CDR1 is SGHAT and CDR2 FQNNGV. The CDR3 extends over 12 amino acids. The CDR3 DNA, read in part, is TGTGCCAGCAGCTTTGGTAGCCAGCCC. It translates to CASSFGSQP. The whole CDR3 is CASSFGSQPQHF.

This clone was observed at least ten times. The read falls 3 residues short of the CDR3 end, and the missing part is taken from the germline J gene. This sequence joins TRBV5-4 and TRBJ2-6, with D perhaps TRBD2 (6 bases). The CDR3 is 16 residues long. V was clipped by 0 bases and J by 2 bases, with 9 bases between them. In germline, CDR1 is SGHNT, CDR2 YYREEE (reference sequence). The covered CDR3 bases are TGTGCCAGCAGCTTGGCCGGGACTCCTGGGGCCAACGTC. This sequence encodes CASSLAGTPGANV. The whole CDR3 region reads CASSLAGTPGANVLTF. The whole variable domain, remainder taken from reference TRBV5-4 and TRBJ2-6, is ETGVTQSPTHLIKTRGQQVTLRCSSQSGHNTVSWYQQALGQGPQFIFQYYREEENGRGNFPPRFSGLQFPNYSSELNVNALELDDSALYLCASSLAGTPGANVLTFGAGSRLTVL.

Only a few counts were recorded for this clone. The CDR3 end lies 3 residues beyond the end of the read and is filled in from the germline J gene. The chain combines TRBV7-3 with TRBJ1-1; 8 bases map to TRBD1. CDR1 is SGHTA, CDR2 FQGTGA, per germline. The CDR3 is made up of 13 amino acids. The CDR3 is CASSDTGGYEAFF. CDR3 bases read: TGTGCCAGCAGCGATACAGGGGGGTACGAG. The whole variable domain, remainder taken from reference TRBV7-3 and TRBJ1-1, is GAGVSQTPSNKVTEKGKYVELRCDPISGHTALYWYRQSLGQGPEFLIYFQGTGAADDSGLPNDRFFAVRPEGSVSTLKIQRTERGDSAVYLCASSDTGGYEAFFGQGTRLTVV.

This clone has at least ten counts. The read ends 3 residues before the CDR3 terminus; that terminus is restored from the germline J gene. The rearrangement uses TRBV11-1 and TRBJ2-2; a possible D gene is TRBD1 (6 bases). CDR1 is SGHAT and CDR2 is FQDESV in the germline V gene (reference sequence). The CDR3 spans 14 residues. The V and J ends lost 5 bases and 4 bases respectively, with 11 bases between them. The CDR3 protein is CASSQQGSTGELFF. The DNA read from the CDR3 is TGTGCCAGCAGCCAGCAGGGGAGCACCGGGGAG.

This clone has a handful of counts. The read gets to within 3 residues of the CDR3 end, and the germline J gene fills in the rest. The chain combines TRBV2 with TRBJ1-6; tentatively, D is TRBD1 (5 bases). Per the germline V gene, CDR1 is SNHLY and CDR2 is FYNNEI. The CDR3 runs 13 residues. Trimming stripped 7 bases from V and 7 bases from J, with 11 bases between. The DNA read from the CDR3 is TGTGCCAGCAACGCGAGACAGAATTCACCC. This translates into CASNARQNSP. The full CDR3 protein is CASNARQNSPLHF.

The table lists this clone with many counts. The CDR3 reads CASSPDKGAFDTQYF. Partial CDR3 DNA: TGTGCCAGCAGCCCGGATAAGGGGGCTTTTGATACG. The chain combines TRBV2 with TRBJ2-3; 7 positions match TRBD1. With the read ending 3 residues before the CDR3 end, the germline J gene is used to fill in that end. Germline CDR1 SNHLY, CDR2 FYNNEI. The J segment lost 6 bases and the V segment lost 6 bases, leaving 12 bases of the junction unmatched. There are 15 residues in the CDR3.

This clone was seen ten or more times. CDR3 bases read: TGCAGTGCTGAATTGCGGGAGGGCACAGATACG. Translated: CSAELREGTDT. The CDR3 in its entirety is CSAELREGTDTQYF. The chain uses TRBV20-1 and TRBJ2-3; TRBD2 aligns across 8 bases. The read ends 3 residues early relative to the CDR3; the germline J gene fills the gap. V shed 5 bases and J 1 base; nucleotides not matched to a gene: 5. Germline CDR1 reads DFQATT; CDR2 reads SNEGSKA (reference sequence). The CDR3 has 14 residues.

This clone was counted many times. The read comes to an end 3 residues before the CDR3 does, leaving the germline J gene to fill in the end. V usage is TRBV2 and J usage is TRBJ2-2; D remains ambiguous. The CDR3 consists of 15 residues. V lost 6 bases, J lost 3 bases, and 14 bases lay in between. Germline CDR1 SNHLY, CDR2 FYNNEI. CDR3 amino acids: CASRGQAQDTGELFF. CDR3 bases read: TGTGCCAGCAGAGGCCAGGCTCAGGACACCGGGGAG.

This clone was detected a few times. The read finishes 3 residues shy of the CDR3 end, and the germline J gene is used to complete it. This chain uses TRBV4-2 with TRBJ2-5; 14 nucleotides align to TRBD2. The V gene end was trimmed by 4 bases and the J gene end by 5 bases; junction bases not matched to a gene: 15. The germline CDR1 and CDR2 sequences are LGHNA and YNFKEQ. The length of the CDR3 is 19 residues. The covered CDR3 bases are TGTGCCAGCAGCCGCCGGCCGGGACTAGCGGGAGCGGGGTGGGAGACC. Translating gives CASSRRPGLAGAGWET. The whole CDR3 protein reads CASSRRPGLAGAGWETQYF.

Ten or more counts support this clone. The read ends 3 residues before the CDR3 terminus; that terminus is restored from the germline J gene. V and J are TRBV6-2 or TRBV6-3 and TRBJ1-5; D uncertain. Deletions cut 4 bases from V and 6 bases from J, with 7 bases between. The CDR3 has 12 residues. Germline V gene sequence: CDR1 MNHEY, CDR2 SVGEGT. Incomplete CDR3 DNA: TGTGCCAGCAGTTCCCCCCGTCAGCCC. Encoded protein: CASSSPRQP. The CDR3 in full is CASSSPRQPQHF.

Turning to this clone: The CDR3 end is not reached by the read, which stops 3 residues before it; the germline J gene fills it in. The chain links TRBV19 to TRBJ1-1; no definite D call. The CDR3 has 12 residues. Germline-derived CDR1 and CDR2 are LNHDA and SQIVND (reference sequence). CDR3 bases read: TGTGCCAGTAGGCTAAGCGGAGATACG. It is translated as CASRLSGDT. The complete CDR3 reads CASRLSGDTAFF.